This T cell receptor (beta chain) was captured by sequencing in a study of shared clonotypes between healthy human individuals. As for this clone: Its antigen is undetermined. Other DNA sequences of this sample code for an identical CDR3.

Study results and limitations: In a handful of donors, around 5% of naive CD4 clonotypes appeared in common.

Selected positively for CCR7 and CD45RO-negative, naive CD8 cells excluded terminally differentiated effector memory CD45RA+ cells. Replicate PCRs run on sorted subsets employed around 200 ng DNA, approximately 30,000 T cell genomes. Authors' methods: ImmunoSEQ output held junction-only sequences without quality scores, so filtering differed. Clones were sequenced by immunoSEQ multiplex PCR, and TCRdb holds only the in-frame ones, with some missing. Clonal size and the V and J genes are those of that table, whereas D and trimming came from the DNA. The data contain 2 million or so clones, about 95% of them singletons. The germline V gene encodes CDR1 SGDLS and CDR2 YYNGEE. The CDR3 runs to 15 residues. V was clipped by 2 bases and J by 1 base; unmatched bases: 4.

Sequencing was done on a sample of naive CD8+ T cells sorted from blood. The genes are TRBV9 and TRBJ2-7, with 9 bases fitting TRBD1. This sequence originates from a man aged 18-30 years in good health. Here the CDR3 reads CASSVSGTGSYEQYF. The CDR3 DNA is TGTGCCAGCAGCGTTTCCGGGACAGGGTCCTACGAGCAGTACTTC.